A selection of T cell receptor beta chains follows, all from one sample in a study of blood T cells in healthy people across ages. TCRdb ran MiXCR on the 5' RACE reads and lists one entry per CDR3 protein. The sample records roughly 2 million distinct CDR3 sequences, around half being singletons. The sequenced sample consisted of blood. The receptors here all came from a woman between 40 and 50 years old in good health. The CDR3 runs from the conserved cysteine through the conserved F or W. D genes are given only for firm matches. For some rows the clone size is stated as once, few or many, or as a class when expanded; others skip it.

length,size,D,J,V,DNA,CDR3
13,few,-,TRBJ1-1,TRBV7-2,TGTGCCAGCAGCATAACAGGGTTAGCTGAAGCTTTCTTT,CASSITGLAEAFF
17,-,-,TRBJ2-6,TRBV7-2,TGTGCCAGCAGCTCAAGAACGGGTACCCCTGGGGCCAACGTCCTGACTTTC,CASSSRTGTPGANVLTF
16,few,TRBD2,TRBJ2-1,TRBV5-1,TGCGCCAGCAGCTTTACAAGCGGGACCCTTAACAATGAGCAGTTCTTC,CASSFTSGTLNNEQFF
15,few,TRBD2,TRBJ2-7,TRBV28,TGTGCCAGCATCGGAGCGGGGGGGAGCTCCTACGAGCAGTACTTC,CASIGAGGSSYEQYF
16,-,TRBD2,TRBJ2-1,TRBV20-1,TGCAGTGCTAGGACTAGCGGGGGTTTCCTTGTCAATGAGCAGTTCTTC,CSARTSGGFLVNEQFF
15,-,-,TRBJ2-1,TRBV18,TGTGCCAGCTCACCCGCCAGGGGTTCCTACAATGAGCAGTTCTTC,CASSPARGSYNEQFF
17,once,-,TRBJ2-1,TRBV5-1,TGCGCCAGCAGCTGGGGGGCGGTGGCGGGGCCGAGTTATGAGCAGTTCTTC,CASSWGAVAGPSYEQFF
15,once,TRBD1,TRBJ1-6,TRBV14,TGTGCCAGCAGCGGACAGGGGGCGCGGGGTTCACCCCTCCACTTT,CASSGQGARGSPLHF
12,-,-,TRBJ1-2,TRBV10-3,TGTGCCATCAGTGAGTCAGAGCGTGGCTACACCTTC,CAISESERGYTF
13,few,TRBD1,TRBJ1-2,TRBV3-1,TGTGCCAGCAGCCATATTTCAGGGGGAGGCTACACCTTC,CASSHISGGGYTF
13,-,TRBD1,TRBJ2-7,TRBV20-1,TGCAGTGCCTCGGGACAGGTAATCTACGAGCAGTACTTC,CSASGQVIYEQYF
13,-,-,TRBJ1-2,TRBV29-1,TGCAGCGTTTCACAGGGCTCGGGCTATGGCTACACCTTC,CSVSQGSGYGYTF
15,-,-,TRBJ2-1,TRBV6-5,TGTGCCAGCACCCGCGGGGACACAGGGAGGAATGAGCAGTTCTTC,CASTRGDTGRNEQFF
16,-,TRBD1,TRBJ2-3,TRBV6-5,TGTGCCAGCAGTTATGATGGACAGGGGTCCACAGATACGCAGTATTTT,CASSYDGQGSTDTQYF
15,-,TRBD1,TRBJ2-3,TRBV20-1,TGCAGTGCTAGAGCTTTGGGACAGAGCACAGATACGCAGTATTTT,CSARALGQSTDTQYF
15,-,-,TRBJ2-7,TRBV11-2,TGTGCCAGCACGGGACGTCGGGGGACCCACTACGAGCAGTACTTC,CASTGRRGTHYEQYF